A selection of T cell receptor beta chains follows, all from one sample in a study of control samples from healthy donors and cancer patients. TCRdb's copy holds only in-frame clones and misses some; the assay was immunoSEQ multiplex PCR. The sample lists about 89,000 clones, roughly nine tenths occurring once. The sequencing sample was made of blood. These receptor sequences come from a man younger than 45 in good health. The CDR3 runs from the conserved cysteine through the conserved F or W. D genes are given only for firm matches. Only some rows state a clone size, as once, few, many or a class for expanded clones.

D	V	J	size	DNA	CDR3
.	TRBV9	TRBJ2-1	.	TGTGCCAGCAGCGTTCAAGGGAACAATGAGCAGTTCTTC	CASSVQGNNEQFF
TRBD2	TRBV2	TRBJ2-1	.	TGTGCCAGCAGTGAGACTAGCGGGGGCAACAATGAGCAGTTCTTC	CASSETSGGNNEQFF
TRBD1	TRBV5-1	TRBJ1-3	.	TGCGCCAGCAGCTTGACGGGACAGGGATTTGGAAACACCATATATTTT	CASSLTGQGFGNTIYF
.	TRBV9	TRBJ1-4	.	TGTGCCAGCAGCGAGGGGGACGGCTCCTTTGTAGAAAAACTGTTTTTT	CASSEGDGSFVEKLFF
.	TRBV11-1	TRBJ2-5	once	TGTGCCAGCAGCTTTCCGGGACGGGAGACCCAGTACTTC	CASSFPGRETQYF
.	TRBV15	TRBJ1-2	.	TGTGCCACCAGCAGGACTGGGACAAATAACTATGGCTACACCTTC	CATSRTGTNNYGYTF
.	TRBV2	TRBJ2-5	few	TGTGCCAGCAGGGGGGAAACCGGGGCCCAAGAGACCCAGTACTTC	CASRGETGAQETQYF
.	TRBV27	TRBJ1-2	.	TGTGCCAGCAGTTCAACGCCGGTTCGGGGCTACACCTTC	CASSSTPVRGYTF
.	TRBV5-1	TRBJ2-7	.	TGCGCCAGCAGCTTGTCAGCGGCGCAGGCAGAGCAGTACTTC	CASSLSAAQAEQYF
.	TRBV10-3	TRBJ1-5	.	TGTGCCATCAGTGAGCAACAGGGATTCAATCAGCCCCAGCATTTT	CAISEQQGFNQPQHF
.	TRBV12-3/TRBV12-4	TRBJ1-5	.	TGTGCCAGCAGTTTAGCAGACCATCCCCAGCATTTT	CASSLADHPQHF
.	TRBV2	TRBJ2-2	.	TGTGCCAGCAGTGATAAGGGAAGGACCGGGGAGCTGTTTTTT	CASSDKGRTGELFF
TRBD2	TRBV7-9	TRBJ2-3	.	TGTGCCAGCAGCCCCCCAGCGGGGGGCCGGCGGGATACGCAGTATTTT	CASSPPAGGRRDTQYF
.	TRBV10-3	TRBJ2-3	.	TGTGCCTCCATCTCCGGGGAGAAAGATACGCAGTATTTT	CASISGEKDTQYF
TRBD1	TRBV9	TRBJ1-1	.	TGTGCCAGCAGCGCTACCAGGACAGGGTGGGAGAACACTGAAGCTTTCTTT	CASSATRTGWENTEAFF
.	TRBV9	TRBJ1-2	once	TGTGCCAGCAGCCCACCTGGCGTCAACTATGGCTACACCTTC	CASSPPGVNYGYTF
.	TRBV7-2	TRBJ2-1	.	TGTGCCAGCAGCTTAGACGGGGGGCCCCACAATGAGCAGTTCTTC	CASSLDGGPHNEQFF
.	TRBV20-1	TRBJ1-2	.	TGCAGTGCCTCCGATAACTATGGCTACACCTTC	CSASDNYGYTF
.	TRBV12-3/TRBV12-4	TRBJ1-2	.	TGTGCCAGCAGTTTCCGAATGGGCTACACCTTC	CASSFRMGYTF
.	TRBV4-1	TRBJ1-3	.	TGCGCCAGCAGCCAGAGGGAGGCGTCTGGAAACACCATATATTTT	CASSQREASGNTIYF
.	TRBV6-6	TRBJ1-1	.	TGTGCCAGCAGTTACTCGTGGGGGTCTGAAGCTTTCTTT	CASSYSWGSEAFF
.	TRBV23-1	TRBJ1-4	.	TGCGCCAGCAGTCAATCGGCCAGGAGGCGTGAAAAACTGTTTTTT	CASSQSARRREKLFF
.	TRBV27	TRBJ2-1	.	TGTGCCAGCAGTATCGACTACAATGAGCAGTTCTTC	CASSIDYNEQFF
.	TRBV29-1	TRBJ2-3	.	TGCAGCGTTGTCGGGAGCACAGATACGCAGTATTTT	CSVVGSTDTQYF
.	TRBV18	TRBJ2-5	.	TGTGCCAGCTCACCACTTCAGATAAGCCAAGAGACCCAGTACTTC	CASSPLQISQETQYF
.	TRBV29-1	TRBJ1-1	.	TGCAGCGTTGAAGATCCCCCTTGGGTGAACGCTGAAGCTTTCTTT	CSVEDPPWVNAEAFF